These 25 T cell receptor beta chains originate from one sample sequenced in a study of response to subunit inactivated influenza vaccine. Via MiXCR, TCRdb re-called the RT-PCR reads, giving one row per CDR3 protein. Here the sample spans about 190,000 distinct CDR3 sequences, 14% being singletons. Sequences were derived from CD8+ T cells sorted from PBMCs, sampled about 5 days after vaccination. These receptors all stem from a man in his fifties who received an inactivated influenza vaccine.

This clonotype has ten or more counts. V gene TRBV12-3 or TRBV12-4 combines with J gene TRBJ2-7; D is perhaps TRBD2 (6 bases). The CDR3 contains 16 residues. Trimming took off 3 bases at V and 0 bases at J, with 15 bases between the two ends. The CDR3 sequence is CASSLGGGPSSYEQYF. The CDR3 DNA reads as TGTGCCAGCAGTTTGGGAGGAGGTCCGAGCTCCTACGAGCAGTACTTC.

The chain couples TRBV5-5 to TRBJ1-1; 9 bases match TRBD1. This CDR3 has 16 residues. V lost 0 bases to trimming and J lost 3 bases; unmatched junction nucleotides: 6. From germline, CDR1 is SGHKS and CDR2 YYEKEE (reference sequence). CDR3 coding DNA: TGTGCCAGCAGCTTGGCGGGACAGGGTCCTGACACTGAAGCTTTCTTT. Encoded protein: CASSLAGQGPDTEAFF.

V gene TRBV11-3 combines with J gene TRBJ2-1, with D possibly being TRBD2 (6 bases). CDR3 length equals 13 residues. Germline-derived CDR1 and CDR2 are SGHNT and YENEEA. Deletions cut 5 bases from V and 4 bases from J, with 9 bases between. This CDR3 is CASSEGLYNEQFF. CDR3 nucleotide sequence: TGTGCCAGCAGCGAGGGACTGTACAATGAGCAGTTCTTC. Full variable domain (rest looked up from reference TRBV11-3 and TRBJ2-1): EAGVVQSPRYKIIEKKQPVAFWCNPISGHNTLYWYLQNLGQGPELLIRYENEEAVDDSQLPKDRFSAERLKGVDSTLKIQPAELGDSAVYLCASSEGLYNEQFFGPGTRLTVL.

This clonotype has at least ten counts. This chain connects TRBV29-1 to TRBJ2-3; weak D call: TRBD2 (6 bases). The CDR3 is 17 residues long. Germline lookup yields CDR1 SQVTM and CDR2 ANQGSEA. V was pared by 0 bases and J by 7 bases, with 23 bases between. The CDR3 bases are TGCAGCGTTGAAGATCAAGAGCGGGTCCCCGACCCCTATACGCAGTATTTT. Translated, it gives CSVEDQERVPDPYTQYF.

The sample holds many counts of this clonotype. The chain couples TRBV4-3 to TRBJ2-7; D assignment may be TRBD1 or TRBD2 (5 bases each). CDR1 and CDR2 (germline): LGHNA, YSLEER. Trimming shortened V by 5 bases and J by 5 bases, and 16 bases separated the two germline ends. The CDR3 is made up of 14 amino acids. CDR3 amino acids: CASSGTQGQDEQYF. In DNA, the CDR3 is TGCGCCAGCAGCGGGACCCAGGGTCAGGACGAGCAGTACTTC.

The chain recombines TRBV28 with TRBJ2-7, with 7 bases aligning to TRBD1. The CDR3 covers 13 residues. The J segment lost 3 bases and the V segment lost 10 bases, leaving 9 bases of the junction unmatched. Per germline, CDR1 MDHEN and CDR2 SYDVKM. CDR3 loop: CAIRGQMNYEQYF. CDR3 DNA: TGTGCCATACGGGGACAGATGAACTACGAGCAGTACTTC.

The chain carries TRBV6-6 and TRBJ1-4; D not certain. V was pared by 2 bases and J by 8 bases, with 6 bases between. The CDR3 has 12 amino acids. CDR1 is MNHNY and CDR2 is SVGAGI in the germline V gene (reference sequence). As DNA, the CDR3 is TGTGCCAGCAGTTACGCGACAGAAAAACTGTTTTTT. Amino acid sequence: CASSYATEKLFF.

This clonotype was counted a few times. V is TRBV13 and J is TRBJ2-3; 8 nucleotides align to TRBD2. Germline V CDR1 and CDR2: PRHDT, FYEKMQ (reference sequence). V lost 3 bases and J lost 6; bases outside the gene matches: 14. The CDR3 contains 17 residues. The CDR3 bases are TGTGCCAGCAGCTTGGGTCTCGGGGGGGGGCCTGAGGATACGCAGTATTTT. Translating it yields CASSLGLGGGPEDTQYF.

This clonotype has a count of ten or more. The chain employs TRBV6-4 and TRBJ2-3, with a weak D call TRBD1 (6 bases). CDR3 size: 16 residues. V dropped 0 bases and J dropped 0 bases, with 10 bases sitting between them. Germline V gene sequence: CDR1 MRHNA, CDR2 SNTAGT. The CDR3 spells CASSDSARGSTDTQYF. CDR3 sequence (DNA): TGTGCCAGCAGTGACTCGGCCAGGGGAAGCACAGATACGCAGTATTTT.

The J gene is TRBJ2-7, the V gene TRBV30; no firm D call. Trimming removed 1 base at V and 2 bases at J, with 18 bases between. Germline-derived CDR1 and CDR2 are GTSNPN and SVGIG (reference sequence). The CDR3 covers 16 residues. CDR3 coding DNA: TGTGCCTGGAGTGCCCCACGCGGTAGGGCGACCTACGAGCAGTACTTC. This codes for CAWSAPRGRATYEQYF.

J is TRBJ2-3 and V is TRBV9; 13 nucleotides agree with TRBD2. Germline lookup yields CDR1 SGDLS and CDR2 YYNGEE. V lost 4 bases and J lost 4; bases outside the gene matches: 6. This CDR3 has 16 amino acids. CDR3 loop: CASSPWTSGSPDTQYF. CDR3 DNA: TGTGCCAGCAGCCCCTGGACTAGCGGGAGTCCAGATACGCAGTATTTT.

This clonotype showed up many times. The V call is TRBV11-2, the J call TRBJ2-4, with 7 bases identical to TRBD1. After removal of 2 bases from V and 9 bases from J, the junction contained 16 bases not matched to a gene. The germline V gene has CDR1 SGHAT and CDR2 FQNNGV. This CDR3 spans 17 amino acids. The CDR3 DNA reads TGTGCCAGCAGCTTACAGGGGGTTGAAGGCCCCTTAGTCATTCAGTACTTC. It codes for CASSLQGVEGPLVIQYF. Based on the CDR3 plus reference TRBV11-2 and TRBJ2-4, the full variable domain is EAGVAQSPRYKIIEKRQSVAFWCNPISGHATLYWYQQILGQGPKLLIQFQNNGVVDDSQLPKDRFSAERLKGVDSTLKIQPAKLEDSAVYLCASSLQGVEGPLVIQYFGAGTRLSVL.

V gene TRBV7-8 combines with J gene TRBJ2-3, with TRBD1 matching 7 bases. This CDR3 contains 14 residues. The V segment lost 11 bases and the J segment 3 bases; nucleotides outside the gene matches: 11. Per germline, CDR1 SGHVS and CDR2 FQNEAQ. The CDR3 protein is CAGTAVAPTDTQYF. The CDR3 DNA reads TGTGCCGGGACAGCGGTCGCTCCAACAGATACGCAGTATTTT.

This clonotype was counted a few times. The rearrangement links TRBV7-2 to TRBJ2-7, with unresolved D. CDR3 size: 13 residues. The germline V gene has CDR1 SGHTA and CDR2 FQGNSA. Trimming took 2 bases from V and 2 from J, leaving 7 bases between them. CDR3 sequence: CASSLFHPYEQYF. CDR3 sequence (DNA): TGTGCCAGCAGCTTATTTCATCCCTACGAGCAGTACTTC.

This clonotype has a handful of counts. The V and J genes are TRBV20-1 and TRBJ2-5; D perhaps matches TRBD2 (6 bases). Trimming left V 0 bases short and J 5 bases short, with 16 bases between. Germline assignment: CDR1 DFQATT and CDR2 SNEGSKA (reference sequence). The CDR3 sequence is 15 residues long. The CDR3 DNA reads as TGCAGTGCTAGAGATCCGGGACTTAGGCGGGAGACCCAGTACTTC. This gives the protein CSARDPGLRRETQYF.

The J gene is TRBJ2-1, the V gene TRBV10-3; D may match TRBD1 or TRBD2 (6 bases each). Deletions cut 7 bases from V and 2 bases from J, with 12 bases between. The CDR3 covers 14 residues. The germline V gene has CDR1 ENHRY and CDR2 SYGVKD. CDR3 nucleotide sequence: TGTGCCATCACGACGGAGGGGGCCTACAATGAGCAGTTCTTC. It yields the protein CAITTEGAYNEQFF.

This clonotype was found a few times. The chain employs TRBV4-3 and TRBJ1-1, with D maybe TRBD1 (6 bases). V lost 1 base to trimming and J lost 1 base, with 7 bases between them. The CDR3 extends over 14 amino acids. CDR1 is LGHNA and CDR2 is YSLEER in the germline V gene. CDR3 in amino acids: CASSQGTANTEAFF. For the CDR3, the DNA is TGCGCCAGCAGCCAAGGGACAGCGAACACTGAAGCTTTCTTT.

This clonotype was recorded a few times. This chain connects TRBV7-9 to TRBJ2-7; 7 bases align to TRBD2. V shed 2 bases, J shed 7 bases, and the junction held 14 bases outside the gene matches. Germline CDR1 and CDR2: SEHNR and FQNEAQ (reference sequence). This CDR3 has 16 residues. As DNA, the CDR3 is TGTGCCAGCAGCTTATATCGGGGGGAACACTTGGGGGAGCAGTACTTC. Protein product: CASSLYRGEHLGEQYF. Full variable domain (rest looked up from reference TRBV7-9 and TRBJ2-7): DTGVSQNPRHKITKRGQNVTFRCDPISEHNRLYWYRQTLGQGPEFLTYFQNEAQLEKSRLLSDRFSAERPKGSFSTLEIQRTEQGDSAMYLCASSLYRGEHLGEQYFGPGTRLTVT.

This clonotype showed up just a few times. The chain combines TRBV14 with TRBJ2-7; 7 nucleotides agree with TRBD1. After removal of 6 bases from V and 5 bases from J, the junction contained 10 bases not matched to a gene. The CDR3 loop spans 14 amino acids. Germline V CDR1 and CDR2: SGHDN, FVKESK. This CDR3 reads CASRETGAVDEQYF. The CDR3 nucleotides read TGTGCCAGCAGGGAAACAGGGGCGGTTGACGAGCAGTACTTC. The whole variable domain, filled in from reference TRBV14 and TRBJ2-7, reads EAGVTQFPSHSVIEKGQTVTLRCDPISGHDNLYWYRRVMGKEIKFLLHFVKESKQDESGMPNNRFLAERTGGTYSTLKVQPAELEDSGVYFCASRETGAVDEQYFGPGTRLTVT.

The CDR3 DNA is TGTGCCTGGAGGGAGTCACTATTCCGCCTCCATGGCTACACCTTC. It encodes CAWRESLFRLHGYTF. V and J are TRBV30 and TRBJ1-2; no reliable D call. The germline gives CDR1 GTSNPN, CDR2 SVGIG (reference sequence). This CDR3 spans 15 amino acids. V lost 3 bases, J lost 6 bases, and 20 bases lay in between.

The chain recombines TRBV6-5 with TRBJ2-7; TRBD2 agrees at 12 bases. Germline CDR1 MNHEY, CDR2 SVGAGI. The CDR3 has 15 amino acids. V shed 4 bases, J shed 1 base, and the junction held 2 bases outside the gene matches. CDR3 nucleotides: TGTGCCAGCAGTTTGACTAGCGGGGGTTCCTACGAGCAGTACTTC. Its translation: CASSLTSGGSYEQYF.

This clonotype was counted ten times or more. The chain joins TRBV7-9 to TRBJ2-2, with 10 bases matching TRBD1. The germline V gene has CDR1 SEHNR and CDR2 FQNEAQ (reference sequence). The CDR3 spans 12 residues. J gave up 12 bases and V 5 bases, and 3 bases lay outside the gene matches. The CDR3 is CASSQGQGQLFF. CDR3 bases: TGTGCCAGCAGCCAGGGACAGGGGCAGCTGTTTTTT.

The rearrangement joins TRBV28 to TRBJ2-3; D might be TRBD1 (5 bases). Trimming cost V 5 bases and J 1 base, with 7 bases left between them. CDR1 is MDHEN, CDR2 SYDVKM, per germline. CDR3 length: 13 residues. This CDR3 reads CASSPQGTDTQYF. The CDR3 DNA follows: TGTGCCAGCAGTCCACAGGGCACAGATACGCAGTATTTT.

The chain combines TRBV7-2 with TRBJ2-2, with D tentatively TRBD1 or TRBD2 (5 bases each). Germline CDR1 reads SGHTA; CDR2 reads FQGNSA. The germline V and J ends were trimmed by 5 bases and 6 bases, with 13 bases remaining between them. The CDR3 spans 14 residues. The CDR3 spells CASSAWDVPGELFF. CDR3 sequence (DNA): TGTGCCAGCAGCGCTTGGGACGTTCCCGGGGAGCTGTTTTTT.

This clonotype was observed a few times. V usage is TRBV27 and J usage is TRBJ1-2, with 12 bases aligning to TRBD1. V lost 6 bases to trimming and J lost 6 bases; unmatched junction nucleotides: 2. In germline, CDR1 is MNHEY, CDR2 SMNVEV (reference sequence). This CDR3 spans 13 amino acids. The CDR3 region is CASSGTGGHGYTF. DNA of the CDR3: TGTGCCAGCAGCGGGACAGGGGGCCATGGCTACACCTTC.